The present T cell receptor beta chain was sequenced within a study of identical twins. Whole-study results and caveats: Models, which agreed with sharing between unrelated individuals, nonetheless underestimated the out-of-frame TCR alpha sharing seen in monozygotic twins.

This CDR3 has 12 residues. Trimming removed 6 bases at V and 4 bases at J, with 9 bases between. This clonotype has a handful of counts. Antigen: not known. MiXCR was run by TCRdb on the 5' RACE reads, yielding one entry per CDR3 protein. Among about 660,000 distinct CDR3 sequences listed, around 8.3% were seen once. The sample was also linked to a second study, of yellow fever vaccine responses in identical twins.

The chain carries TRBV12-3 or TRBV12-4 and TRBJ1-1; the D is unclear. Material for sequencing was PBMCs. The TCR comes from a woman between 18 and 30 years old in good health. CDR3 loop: CASSSYATEAFF. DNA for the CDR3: TGTGCCAGCAGCTCTTATGCCACTGAAGCTTTCTTT.